This is a list of T cell receptor beta chains from one sample in a study of beta chain features in type 1 diabetes. Sequencing used immunoSEQ multiplex PCR; TCRdb keeps in-frame clones, though not all of them. This table has a few hundred thousand clones, around 12% appearing once. The sequencing input was naive CD4+ T cells from blood. Source of these receptors: a man between 18 and 29 years old in good health. The CDR3 runs from the conserved cysteine through the conserved F or W. A D gene is named only where the DNA matches it firmly. Only some rows state a clone size, as once, few, many or a class for expanded clones.

>TRBJ2-1|once|TRBV28|NA
TGTGCCAGCAGTCGGTTGGGGGGACGTTACAATGAGCAGTTCTTC
CASSRLGGRYNEQFF
>TRBJ1-1|NA|TRBV5-1|NA
TGCGCCAGCAGGACAGGCCCTGACTCTGAAGCTTTCTTT
CASRTGPDSEAFF
>TRBJ2-7|NA|TRBV7-2|TRBD2
TGTGCCAGCAGCTTCACCGGGACTAGCAACTACGAGCAGTACTTC
CASSFTGTSNYEQYF
>TRBJ2-1|once|TRBV28|NA
TGTGCCAGCAGTCCCCGACTGAGCAGGGGGCAGTTCTTC
CASSPRLSRGQFF
>TRBJ2-1|few|TRBV28|TRBD2
TGTGCCAGCAGGGCGAAGGGTAGCGGGAGAAACAATGAGCAGTTCTTC
CASRAKGSGRNNEQFF
>TRBJ2-3|few|TRBV7-9|NA
TGTGCCAGCAGCTTATTTGGCACATCCACAGATACGCAGTATTTT
CASSLFGTSTDTQYF
>TRBJ2-4|NA|TRBV5-4|TRBD2
TGTGCCAGCAGACTAGGGACTAGCGGGGCTCAGTACTTC
CASRLGTSGAQYF
>TRBJ1-5|NA|TRBV19|NA
TGTGCCAGTAGTACTCGAGACAGGTCTAGCAATCAGCCCCAGCATTTT
CASSTRDRSSNQPQHF
>TRBJ2-3|few|TRBV7-2|TRBD1
TGTGCCAGCAGCTTGAGCAGGGGGTTACAAGATACGCAGTATTTT
CASSLSRGLQDTQYF
>TRBJ1-2|few|TRBV10-3|NA
TGTGCCATCATCACCACCCGGGACATCGTAGGTGGCTACACCTTC
CAIITTRDIVGGYTF
>TRBJ2-1|few|TRBV7-9|TRBD2
TGTGCCAGCAGCTCGCCCGGAGCGGGAGCCGGCTACAATGAGCAGTTCTTC
CASSSPGAGAGYNEQFF
>TRBJ1-5|once|TRBV28|TRBD1
TGTGCCAGCAGACCGGACAGGGCCCAGCCCCAGCATTTT
CASRPDRAQPQHF
>TRBJ2-7|few|TRBV18|NA
TGTGCCAGCTCACCACTTCCGGGGAGATACGAGCAGTACTTC
CASSPLPGRYEQYF
>TRBJ2-7|NA|TRBV4-3|TRBD1
TGCGCCAGCAGCCTGGACAGGGAAACCTACGAGCAGTACTTC
CASSLDRETYEQYF
>TRBJ2-3|few|TRBV11-1|TRBD2
TGTGCCAGCAGCCGGGGGACTAGCGGTATCACAGATACGCAGTATTTT
CASSRGTSGITDTQYF
>TRBJ2-7|few|TRBV28|TRBD2
TGTGCCAGCAGTTTGGCCGGGACTAGCGGATCCTACGAGCAGTACTTC
CASSLAGTSGSYEQYF
>TRBJ2-7|NA|TRBV5-1|NA
TGCGCCAGCAGCTTGGTAGGGCGGGCTGCCTACGAGCAGTACTTC
CASSLVGRAAYEQYF
>TRBJ2-7|NA|TRBV6-6|NA
TGTGCCAGCAGTCCCCGACGGAGGGAGCAGTACTTC
CASSPRRREQYF
>TRBJ2-2|few|TRBV7-2|TRBD2
TGTGCCAGCAGCTTAACAGCGGGGGGGACAACCGGGGAGCTGTTTTTT
CASSLTAGGTTGELFF
>TRBJ1-3|few|TRBV5-4|NA
TGTGCCAGCAGCTTCCGACTGCGAACGGCAGGAAACACCATATATTTT
CASSFRLRTAGNTIYF
>TRBJ2-1|few|TRBV18|TRBD2
TGTGCCAGCTCACCAAGAATAGCGGGGGGCTACTCCTACAATGAGCAGTTCTTC
CASSPRIAGGYSYNEQFF
>TRBJ2-5|NA|TRBV7-3|NA
TGTGCCAGTTCGAAGGGGACTGGGGAGACCCAGTACTTC
CASSKGTGETQYF